The 20 T cell receptor beta chains below all came from one sample that was sequenced in a study of cytomegalovirus exposure and HLA in healthy donors. The PCR contained 60 Vbeta and 13 Jbeta primers. Data came from immunoSEQ multiplex PCR; TCRdb stores just in-frame clones and leaves some out. The sample contains some 99,000 clones, approximately 70% of which appear only once. Sample: PBMCs. These receptors originate from a man between 35 and 55 years old in good health and CMV-seronegative.

The rearrangement links TRBV6-5 to TRBJ2-2; 7 bases match TRBD1. Germline V gene data show CDR1 as MNHEY and CDR2 as SVGAGI. The CDR3 runs to 15 residues. With V trimmed by 3 bases and J by 5 bases, 6 bases remained unmatched. CDR3 DNA: TGTGCCAGCAGTTATAGTACAGGGGTAACCGGGGAGCTGTTTTTT. Its protein is CASSYSTGVTGELFF.

This clone was found once. V and J are TRBV5-1 and TRBJ2-3; D call uncertain. V lost 4 bases and J lost 9, with 15 bases in between. There are 13 residues in the CDR3. CDR1 SGHRS and CDR2 YFSETQ come from the germline V gene. CDR3 DNA sequence: TGCGCCAGCAGCCCCCCGCCAGATCCGACGCAGTATTTT. Amino acid sequence: CASSPPPDPTQYF.

The chain joins TRBV2 to TRBJ1-3; 7 bases fit TRBD1. The CDR3 extends over 15 amino acids. After removal of 8 bases from V and 3 bases from J, the junction contained 10 bases not matched to a gene. From germline, CDR1 is SNHLY and CDR2 FYNNEI. The CDR3 is CASSRRGQSGNTIYF. The CDR3 region has the DNA TGTGCCAGCTCCAGAAGGGGACAGAGTGGAAACACCATATATTTT. Together with reference TRBV2 and TRBJ1-3, the CDR3 gives the full variable domain: EPEVTQTPSHQVTQMGQEVILRCVPISNHLYFYWYRQILGQKVEFLVSFYNNEISEKSEIFDDQFSVERPDGSNFTLKIRSTKLEDSAMYFCASSRRGQSGNTIYFGEGSWLTVV.

The chain links TRBV9 to TRBJ2-6; D call uncertain. This CDR3 comprises 15 residues. The germline gives CDR1 SGDLS, CDR2 YYNGEE. Trimming shortened V by 4 bases and J by 4 bases, and 12 bases separated the two germline ends. CDR3 in DNA: TGTGCCAGCAGCCCAGAGGTTTACGGGGCCAACGTCCTGACTTTC. Encoded protein: CASSPEVYGANVLTF.

V is TRBV6-5 and J is TRBJ2-7, with D possibly matching TRBD1 (6 bases). Germline values: CDR1 MNHEY, CDR2 SVGAGI. Between the trimmed V and J ends, which lost 0 bases and 3 bases, there was a span of 15 bases. CDR3 length equals 16 residues. The CDR3 is CASSYSGRTANYEQYF. In DNA, the CDR3 is TGTGCCAGCAGTTACTCGGGCCGGACAGCAAACTACGAGCAGTACTTC.

This chain links TRBV11-2 with TRBJ1-4; D remains unclear. Trimming pared 1 base from V and 6 bases from J, leaving 9 bases between. Germline V gives CDR1 SGHAT, CDR2 FQNNGV. The CDR3 runs 14 residues. CDR3 bases: TGTGCCAGCAGCTTAGTGGCCGGGTATGAAAAACTGTTTTTT. Its translation is CASSLVAGYEKLFF.

The rearrangement uses TRBV28 and TRBJ1-4; a weak D match, TRBD1 (6 bases). The CDR3 spans 15 residues. From germline, CDR1 is MDHEN and CDR2 SYDVKM. The ends were cut back, 7 bases at V and 7 bases at J, with 19 bases in the middle. The CDR3 protein is CASNTFVGAVEKLFF. The CDR3 bases are TGTGCCAGCAATACATTCGTGGGGGCTGTTGAAAAACTGTTTTTT.

This clone came up a few times. This rearrangement joins TRBV30 to TRBJ1-5, with D perhaps matching TRBD1 (5 bases). CDR1 and CDR2 from the germline V gene are GTSNPN and SVGIG (reference sequence). The germline V and J ends were trimmed by 2 bases and 2 bases, with 7 bases remaining between them. CDR3 length equals 13 residues. CDR3: CAWSMTGNQPQHF. CDR3 DNA: TGTGCCTGGAGTATGACAGGCAATCAGCCCCAGCATTTT.

J is TRBJ2-7 and V is TRBV5-6, with D possibly being TRBD1 (6 bases). CDR1 SGHDT and CDR2 YYEEEE come from the germline V gene. Trimming left V 0 bases short and J 1 base short, with 8 bases between. The CDR3 covers 14 residues. For the CDR3, the DNA is TGTGCCAGCAGCTTGGTTCAGGGGTCCTACGAGCAGTACTTC. Translation gives CASSLVQGSYEQYF.

A few counts support this clone. J is TRBJ2-3 and V is TRBV9, with 8 bases matching TRBD1. Germline CDR1 and CDR2: SGDLS and YYNGEE. The CDR3 covers 13 residues. The junction had 4 bases not matched to a gene; V was cut back by 4 bases and J by 6 bases. CDR3 DNA: TGTGCCAGCAGCCCAGGGGGCTGGGATACGCAGTATTTT. It translates to CASSPGGWDTQYF. The complete variable domain, with remaining parts taken from reference TRBV9 and TRBJ2-3, reads DSGVTQTPKHLITATGQRVTLRCSPRSGDLSVYWYQQSLDQGLQFLIQYYNGEERAKGNILERFSAQQFPDLHSELNLSSLELGDSALYFCASSPGGWDTQYFGPGTRLTVL.

The chain recombines TRBV29-1 with TRBJ2-3; 9 bases map to TRBD2. Unmatched junction bases numbered 11, after V lost 3 bases and J lost 1 base. Germline V gene data show CDR1 as SQVTM and CDR2 as ANQGSEA. CDR3 length: 17 amino acids. The CDR3 loop reads CSVEGGRGGSGTDTQYF. CDR3 DNA: TGCAGCGTTGAGGGAGGGCGGGGGGGCTCGGGCACAGATACGCAGTATTTT.

This clone was counted only a few times. The gene calls are TRBV25-1 and TRBJ1-1; 7 positions match TRBD1. This CDR3 has 14 residues. Germline assignment: CDR1 MGHDK and CDR2 SYGVNS. Germline trimming cut 7 bases from V and 5 bases from J; bases unmatched to any gene: 10. The CDR3 region has the DNA TGTGCCAGCACTCCGACAGGGCAAGGGACTGAAGCTTTCTTT. Encoded protein: CASTPTGQGTEAFF. The full variable domain, completed using reference TRBV25-1 and TRBJ1-1, is EADIYQTPRYLVIGTGKKITLECSQTMGHDKMYWYQQDPGMELHLIHYSYGVNSTEKGDLSSESTVSRIRTEHFPLTLESARPSHTSQYLCASTPTGQGTEAFFGQGTRLTVV.

V is TRBV19 and J is TRBJ1-2, with 7 bases identical to TRBD1. The CDR3 is 16 amino acids. With V trimmed by 3 bases and J by 7 bases, 14 bases remained unmatched. The germline V gene encodes CDR1 LNHDA and CDR2 SQIVND (reference sequence). The CDR3 here is CASSMSGTELFGGYTF. The CDR3 DNA reads as TGTGCCAGTAGTATGTCCGGGACAGAATTGTTTGGTGGCTACACCTTC.

The chain employs TRBV7-9 and TRBJ1-1; a possible D gene is TRBD1 (6 bases). Germline values: CDR1 SEHNR, CDR2 FQNEAQ (reference sequence). V was clipped by 2 bases and J by 4 bases, with 17 bases between them. The CDR3 has 16 residues. In nucleotides, the CDR3 is TGTGCCAGCAGCTTAAGTAACAGGGAGAGGGGCACTGAAGCTTTCTTT. It yields the protein CASSLSNRERGTEAFF.

V usage is TRBV19 and J usage is TRBJ1-5, with D unresolved. Germline V gene sequence: CDR1 LNHDA, CDR2 SQIVND (reference sequence). The V and J ends lost 4 bases and 5 bases respectively, with 9 bases between them. The CDR3 has 13 amino acids. The CDR3 bases are TGTGCCAGTAGTAGGGCGTATTATCAGCCCCAGCATTTT. Translated: CASSRAYYQPQHF. The variable domain in full, with the rest retrieved from reference TRBV19 and TRBJ1-5, is DGGITQSPKYLFRKEGQNVTLSCEQNLNHDAMYWYRQDPGQGLRLIYYSQIVNDFQKGDIAEGYSVSREKKESFPLTVTSAQKNPTAFYLCASSRAYYQPQHFGDGTRLSIL.

The chain is built from TRBV10-3 and TRBJ2-7; 12 positions agree with TRBD1. J lost 6 bases, V lost 10 bases, and 13 bases had no gene match. Germline-derived CDR1 and CDR2 are ENHRY and SYGVKD. The CDR3 is 15 amino acids. The CDR3 loop is CATRDPGTGGSEQYF. DNA of the CDR3: TGTGCCACTAGAGATCCCGGGACAGGGGGCTCCGAGCAGTACTTC.

This chain links TRBV27 with TRBJ1-1, with 7 bases identical to TRBD1. Losses at the gene ends were 2 bases for V and 4 bases for J; bases not matched to a gene: 13. The CDR3 has 17 residues. The V gene's germline CDR1 is MNHEY and CDR2 SMNVEV (reference sequence). The CDR3 here is CASSLRQGNSGGTEAFF. The CDR3 DNA follows: TGTGCCAGCAGTTTACGACAGGGCAATAGTGGGGGCACTGAAGCTTTCTTT.

Concerning this clone: One junction end does not reproduce the germline sequence, and a read error may be involved. The chain has TRBV4-2 and TRBJ1-6; D may be TRBD1 (5 bases). The germline CDR1 and CDR2 sequences are LGHNA and YNFKEQ. The CDR3 covers 16 residues. The CDR3: CASSQDGRGQPIPPHF. CDR3 sequence (DNA): TGTGCCAGCAGCCAAGATGGGAGGGGTCAGCCGATCCCCCCCCACTTT.

V gene TRBV7-2 combines with J gene TRBJ1-3, with a weak D call TRBD1 (6 bases). V lost 2 bases and J 4 bases, leaving 12 bases between the germline ends. In germline, CDR1 is SGHTA, CDR2 FQGNSA. The CDR3 extends over 15 amino acids. The CDR3 protein is CASSLITGRGNTIYF. The CDR3 DNA follows: TGTGCCAGCAGCTTAATCACAGGGAGAGGAAACACCATATATTTT. Full variable domain (rest looked up from reference TRBV7-2 and TRBJ1-3): GAGVSQSPSNKVTEKGKDVELRCDPISGHTALYWYRQSLGQGLEFLIYFQGNSAPDKSGLPSDRFSAERTGGSVSTLTIQRTQQEDSAVYLCASSLITGRGNTIYFGEGSWLTVV.

The genes are TRBV7-2 and TRBJ1-4; 7 bases match TRBD1. Looked up from germline, CDR1 is SGHTA and CDR2 is FQGNSA. With 5 bases clipped from V and 2 bases from J, the junction kept 8 bases outside the gene matches. This CDR3 has 16 amino acids. This CDR3 is CASSADRVWTNEKLFF. The CDR3 coding sequence is TGTGCCAGCAGCGCAGACAGGGTTTGGACTAATGAAAAACTGTTTTTT.